This paragraph covers one T cell receptor (beta chain) sequence. The sample contains more than one DNA sequence encoding this CDR3. V lost 1 base, J lost 4 bases, and 10 bases lay in between. CDR1 and CDR2 (germline): SGHTA, FQGNSA. The CDR3 spans 14 residues. Recovered Cohort 3 donors showed two negative PCRs, clearance, or symptom resolution. Clones were sequenced by immunoSEQ multiplex PCR, and TCRdb holds only the in-frame ones, with some missing. The sample yields about 240,000 clones, approximately 90% seen once. The data derive from a study of blood T cell repertoires in COVID-19. About the study: Samples of COVID-19 (acute and convalescent) were obtained from the United States, Italy and Spain.

The sequencing input was PBMCs or T cells enriched from blood (not recorded which). The TCR originated in a man in his forties who had recovered from COVID-19. The rearrangement links TRBV7-2 to TRBJ1-1, with D uncertain. CDR3 protein: CASSLVGGGTEAFF. The CDR3 DNA is TGTGCCAGCAGCTTAGTCGGCGGTGGCACTGAAGCTTTCTTT.